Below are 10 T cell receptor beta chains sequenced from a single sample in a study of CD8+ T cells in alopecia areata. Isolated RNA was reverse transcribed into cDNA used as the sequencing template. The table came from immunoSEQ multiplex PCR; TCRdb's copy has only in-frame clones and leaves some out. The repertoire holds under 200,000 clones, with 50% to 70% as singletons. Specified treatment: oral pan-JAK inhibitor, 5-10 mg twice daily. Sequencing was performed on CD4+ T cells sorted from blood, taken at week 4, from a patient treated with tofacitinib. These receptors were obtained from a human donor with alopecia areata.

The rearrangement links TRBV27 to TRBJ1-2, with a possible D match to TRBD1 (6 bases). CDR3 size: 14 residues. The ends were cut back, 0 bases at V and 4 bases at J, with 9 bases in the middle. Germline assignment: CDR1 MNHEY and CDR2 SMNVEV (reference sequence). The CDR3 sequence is CASSLSDRSYGYTF. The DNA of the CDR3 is TGTGCCAGCAGTTTATCAGACAGGAGCTATGGCTACACCTTC.

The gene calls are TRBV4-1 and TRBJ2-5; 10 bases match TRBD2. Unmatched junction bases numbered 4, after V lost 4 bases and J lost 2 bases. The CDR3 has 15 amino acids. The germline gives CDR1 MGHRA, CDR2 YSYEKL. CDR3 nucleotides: TGCGCCAGCAGCCCCGGGACTAGCGTACAAGAGACCCAGTACTTC. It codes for CASSPGTSVQETQYF.

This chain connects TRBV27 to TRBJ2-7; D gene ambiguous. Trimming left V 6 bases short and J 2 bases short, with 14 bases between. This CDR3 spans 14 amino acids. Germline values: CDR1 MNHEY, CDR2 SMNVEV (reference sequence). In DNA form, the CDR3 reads TGTGCCAGCAGGGCCTCGGGCAACCCCTACGAGCAGTACTTC. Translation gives CASRASGNPYEQYF.

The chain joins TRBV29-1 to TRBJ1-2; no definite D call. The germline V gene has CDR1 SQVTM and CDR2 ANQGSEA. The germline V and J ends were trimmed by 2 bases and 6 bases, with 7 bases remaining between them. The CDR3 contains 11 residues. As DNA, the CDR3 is TGCAGCGTTGAATGGAGGGATGGCTACACCTTC. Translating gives CSVEWRDGYTF.

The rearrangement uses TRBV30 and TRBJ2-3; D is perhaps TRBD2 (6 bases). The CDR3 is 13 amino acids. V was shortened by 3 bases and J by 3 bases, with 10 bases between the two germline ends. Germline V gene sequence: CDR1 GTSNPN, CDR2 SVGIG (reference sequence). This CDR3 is CAWRRGATDTQYF. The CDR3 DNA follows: TGTGCCTGGAGACGCGGGGCTACAGATACGCAGTATTTT.

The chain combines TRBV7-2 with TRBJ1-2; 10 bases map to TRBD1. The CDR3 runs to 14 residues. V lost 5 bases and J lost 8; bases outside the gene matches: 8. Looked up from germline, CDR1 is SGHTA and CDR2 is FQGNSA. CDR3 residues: CASSRDRGGSGYTF. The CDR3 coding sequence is TGTGCCAGCAGCCGGGACAGGGGAGGTTCGGGCTACACCTTC.

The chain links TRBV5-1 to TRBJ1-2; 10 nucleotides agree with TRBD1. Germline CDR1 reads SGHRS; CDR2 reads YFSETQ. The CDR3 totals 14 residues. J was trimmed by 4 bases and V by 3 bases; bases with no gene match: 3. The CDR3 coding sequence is TGCGCCAGCAGCTCGACAGGGGGCAGCTATGGCTACACCTTC. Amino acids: CASSSTGGSYGYTF.

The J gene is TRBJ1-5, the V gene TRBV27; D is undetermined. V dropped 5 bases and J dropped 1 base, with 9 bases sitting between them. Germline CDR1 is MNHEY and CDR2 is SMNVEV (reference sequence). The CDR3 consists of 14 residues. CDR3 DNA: TGTGCCAGCAGTCCAGACCTGAGCAATCAGCCCCAGCATTTT. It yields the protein CASSPDLSNQPQHF.

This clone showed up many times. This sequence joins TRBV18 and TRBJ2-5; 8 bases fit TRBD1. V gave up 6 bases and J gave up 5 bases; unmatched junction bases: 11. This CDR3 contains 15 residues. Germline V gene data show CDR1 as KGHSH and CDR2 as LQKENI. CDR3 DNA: TGTGCCAGCTCCCCTGGGCAGGGGGCTGTCGAGACCCAGTACTTC. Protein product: CASSPGQGAVETQYF.

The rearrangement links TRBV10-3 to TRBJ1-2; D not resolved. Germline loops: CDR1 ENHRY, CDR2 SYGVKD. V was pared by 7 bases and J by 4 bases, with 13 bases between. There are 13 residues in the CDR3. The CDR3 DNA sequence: TGTGCCATCACCTACGACCCGGGCTATGGCTACACCTTC. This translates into CAITYDPGYGYTF.